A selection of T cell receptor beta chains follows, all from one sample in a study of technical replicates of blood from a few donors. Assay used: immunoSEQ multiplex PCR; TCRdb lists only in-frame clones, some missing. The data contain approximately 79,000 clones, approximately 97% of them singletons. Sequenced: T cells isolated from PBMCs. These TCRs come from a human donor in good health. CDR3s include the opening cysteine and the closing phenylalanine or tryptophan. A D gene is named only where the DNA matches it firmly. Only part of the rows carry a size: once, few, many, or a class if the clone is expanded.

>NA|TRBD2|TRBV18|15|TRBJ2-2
CASSPRGSSTGELFF
TGTGCCAGCTCACCTCGCGGGAGTAGCACCGGGGAGCTGTTTTTT
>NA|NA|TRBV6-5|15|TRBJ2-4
CASSYSRRAGNIQYF
TGTGCCAGCAGTTACTCGAGGCGGGCCGGGAACATTCAGTACTTC
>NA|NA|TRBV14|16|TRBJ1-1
CASSQDPRGVNTEAFF
TGTGCCAGCAGCCAAGATCCACGGGGGGTGAACACTGAAGCTTTCTTT
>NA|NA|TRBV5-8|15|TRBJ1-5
CASSIGDRLDQPQHF
TGTGCCAGCAGCATCGGAGACAGGTTGGATCAGCCCCAGCATTTT
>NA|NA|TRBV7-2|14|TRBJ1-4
CASSLVQGYEKLFF
TGTGCCAGCAGCTTAGTACAGGGATATGAAAAACTGTTTTTT
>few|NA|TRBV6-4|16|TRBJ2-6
CASSDSGGLGANVLTF
TGTGCCAGCAGTGACTCCGGAGGGCTTGGGGCCAACGTCCTGACTTTC
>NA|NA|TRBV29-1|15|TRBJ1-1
CSVEGGRRGNTEAFF
TGCAGCGTTGAAGGTGGACGCAGGGGGAACACTGAAGCTTTCTTT
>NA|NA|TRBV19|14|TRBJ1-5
CASRTRQIGQPQHF
TGTGCCAGTAGGACAAGACAAATAGGTCAGCCCCAGCATTTT
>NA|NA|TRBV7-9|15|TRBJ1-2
CASSPRGGNVYGYTF
TGTGCCAGCAGCCCTAGGGGCGGGAACGTTTATGGCTACACCTTC
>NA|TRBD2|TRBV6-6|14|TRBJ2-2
CASGIAGGTGELFF
TGTGCCAGCGGGATAGCGGGAGGGACCGGGGAGCTGTTTTTT
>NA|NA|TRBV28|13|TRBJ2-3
CASSSQRADTQYF
TGTGCCAGCAGTTCCCAGAGGGCAGATACGCAGTATTTT
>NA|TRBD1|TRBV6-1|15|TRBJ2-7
CASSNRGYASYEQYF
TGTGCCAGCAGCAACAGGGGGTATGCGTCCTACGAGCAGTACTTC
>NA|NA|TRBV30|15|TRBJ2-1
CAWSARGFGYNEQFF
TGTGCCTGGAGTGCCAGGGGTTTTGGTTACAATGAGCAGTTCTTC
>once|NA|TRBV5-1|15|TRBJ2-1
CASSTTGNPLNEQFF
TGCGCCAGCAGCACTACAGGGAACCCCCTAAATGAGCAGTTCTTC
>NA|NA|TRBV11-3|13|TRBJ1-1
CASSFQGNTEAFF
TGTGCCAGCAGTTTCCAGGGGAACACTGAAGCTTTCTTT
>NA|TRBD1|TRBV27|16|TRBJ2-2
CASSFFGQGNTGELFF
TGTGCCAGCAGCTTTTTCGGACAGGGCAACACCGGGGAGCTGTTTTTT
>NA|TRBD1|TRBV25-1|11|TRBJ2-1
CASRTGFGQFF
TGTGCCAGCAGGACAGGGTTTGGGCAGTTCTTC
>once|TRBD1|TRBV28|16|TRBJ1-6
CASSPFPGQGNSPLHF
TGTGCCAGCAGTCCCTTCCCCGGACAGGGAAATTCACCCCTCCACTTT
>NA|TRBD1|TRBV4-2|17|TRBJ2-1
CASSRGPTGQGSNEQFF
TGTGCCAGCAGCCGGGGGCCTACGGGACAGGGTTCCAATGAGCAGTTCTTC
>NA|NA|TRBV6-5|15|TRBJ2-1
CASSSTAGGAYEQFF
TGTGCCAGCAGTTCCACAGCGGGTGGGGCGTACGAGCAGTTCTTC
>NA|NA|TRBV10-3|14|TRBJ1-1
CAIKENRAYTEAFF
TGTGCCATCAAGGAAAACAGGGCTTACACTGAAGCTTTCTTT
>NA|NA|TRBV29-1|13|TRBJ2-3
CSAKGVRTDTQYF
TGCAGCGCCAAGGGAGTTCGCACAGATACGCAGTATTTT
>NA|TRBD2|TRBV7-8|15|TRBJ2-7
CASTPGRVWSDEQYF
TGTGCCAGCACCCCTGGGAGGGTGTGGAGCGACGAGCAGTACTTC
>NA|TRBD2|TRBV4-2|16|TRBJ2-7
CASSQAGGLSSYEQYF
TGTGCCAGCAGCCAAGCGGGGGGGCTCAGCTCCTACGAGCAGTACTTC
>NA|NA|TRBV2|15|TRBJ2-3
CASSGLDYSTDTQYF
TGTGCCAGCAGTGGATTGGACTATAGCACAGATACGCAGTATTTT
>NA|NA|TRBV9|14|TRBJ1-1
CASSLRLQNTEAFF
TGTGCCAGCAGCCTACGACTGCAGAACACTGAAGCTTTCTTT
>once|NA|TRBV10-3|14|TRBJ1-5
CAISQGRWDQPQHF
TGTGCCATCAGCCAGGGCCGGTGGGATCAGCCCCAGCATTTT
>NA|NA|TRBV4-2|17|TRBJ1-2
CASSQVLEGANNYGYTF
TGTGCCAGCAGCCAAGTCTTGGAAGGGGCCAATAACTATGGCTACACCTTC
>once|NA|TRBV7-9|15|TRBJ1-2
CASSSSQVTNYGYTF
TGTGCCAGCAGCTCCTCACAGGTCACAAACTATGGCTACACCTTC
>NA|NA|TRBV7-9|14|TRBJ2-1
CASSLLESANEQFF
TGTGCCAGCAGCTTACTAGAGTCGGCCAATGAGCAGTTCTTC
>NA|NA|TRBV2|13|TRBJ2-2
CASVQAGLGELFF
TGTGCCAGCGTCCAGGCGGGACTCGGGGAGCTGTTTTTT
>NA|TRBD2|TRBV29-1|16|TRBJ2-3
CSVTSGGTSKTDTQYF
TGCAGCGTGACTAGCGGGGGGACCTCCAAAACAGATACGCAGTATTTT
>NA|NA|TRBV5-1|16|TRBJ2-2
CASSLAGIKNTGELFF
TGCGCCAGCAGCTTGGCAGGGATTAAGAACACCGGGGAGCTGTTTTTT
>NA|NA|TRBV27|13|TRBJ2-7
CASSSTSRGEQYF
TGTGCCAGCAGTTCCACAAGCAGAGGTGAGCAGTACTTC
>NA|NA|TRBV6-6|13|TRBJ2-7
CASKSAGSTGQYF
TGTGCCAGCAAGTCGGCAGGATCTACCGGGCAGTACTTC
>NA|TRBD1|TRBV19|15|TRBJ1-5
CASSPINRGYQPQHF
TGTGCCAGTAGTCCCATTAACAGGGGCTATCAGCCCCAGCATTTT
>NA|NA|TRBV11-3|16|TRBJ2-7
CASSSFSYHRTYEQYF
TGTGCCAGCAGCTCCTTCTCCTATCACAGGACCTACGAGCAGTACTTC
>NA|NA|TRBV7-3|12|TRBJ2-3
CASSSDSGTQYF
TGTGCCAGCAGCTCGGACTCCGGTACGCAGTATTTT
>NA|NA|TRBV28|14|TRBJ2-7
CASSAAQGTYEQYF
TGTGCCAGCAGTGCCGCGCAGGGAACCTACGAGCAGTACTTC
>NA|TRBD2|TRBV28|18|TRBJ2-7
CASSSMAPGLHYSYEQYF
TGTGCCAGCAGTTCCATGGCCCCGGGACTACATTATTCCTACGAGCAGTACTTC
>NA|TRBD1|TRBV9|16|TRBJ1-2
CASSVPGQAPPKGYTF
TGTGCCAGCAGCGTCCCAGGACAGGCTCCCCCTAAGGGCTACACCTTC
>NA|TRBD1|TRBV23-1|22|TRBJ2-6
CASSLENVKPGQRSSGANVLTF
TGCGCCAGCAGCCTCGAAAACGTAAAACCGGGACAGCGAAGCTCTGGGGCCAACGTCCTGACTTTC
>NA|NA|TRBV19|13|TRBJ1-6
CASKSSYNSPLHF
TGTGCCAGTAAGAGCTCCTATAATTCACCCCTCCACTTT
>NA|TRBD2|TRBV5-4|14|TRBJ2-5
CASRPSGSGETQYF
TGTGCCAGCAGACCGAGCGGGAGTGGAGAGACCCAGTACTTC
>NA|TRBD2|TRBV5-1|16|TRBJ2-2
CASSPPSGSSTGELFF
TGCGCCAGCAGCCCTCCTAGCGGGAGTAGCACCGGGGAGCTGTTTTTT
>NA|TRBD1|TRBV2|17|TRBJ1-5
CASSGGTAPRSDQPQHF
TGTGCCAGCAGTGGTGGGACAGCACCCCGTTCAGATCAGCCCCAGCATTTT
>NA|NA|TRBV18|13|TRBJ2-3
CASSWTEADTQYF
TGTGCCAGCTCATGGACAGAAGCAGATACGCAGTATTTT
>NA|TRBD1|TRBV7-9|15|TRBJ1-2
CASSLSRTGWNGYTF
TGTGCCAGCAGCTTATCTCGGACAGGGTGGAATGGCTACACCTTC
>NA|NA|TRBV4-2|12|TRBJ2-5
CASRGLEETQYF
TGTGCCAGCAGAGGACTGGAAGAGACCCAGTACTTC
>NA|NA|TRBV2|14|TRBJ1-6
CASSEEGGDSPLHF
TGTGCCAGCAGTGAAGAGGGAGGAGACTCACCCCTCCACTTT
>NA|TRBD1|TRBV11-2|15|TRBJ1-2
CASSFVLDRGNGYTF
TGTGCCAGCAGCTTCGTCTTAGACAGGGGGAATGGCTACACCTTC
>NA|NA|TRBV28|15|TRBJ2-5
CASRTPSGGQETQYF
TGTGCCAGCAGGACCCCCTCAGGGGGGCAAGAGACCCAGTACTTC